This paragraph covers one T cell receptor beta chain sequence. This sample stems from a study of shared clonotypes between healthy human individuals. Cells designated naive CD8 were CD45RO-negative and were positively selected for CCR7, with terminally differentiated effector memory CD45RA+ cells excluded. The repertoire was sequenced with immunoSEQ multiplex PCR; TCRdb's copy has only in-frame clones and lacks some. This table holds roughly 810,000 clones, around 96% found once. Germline CDR1 SEHNR, CDR2 FQNEAQ (reference sequence). The CDR3 runs 15 residues. V lost 5 bases, J lost 4 bases, and 17 bases lay in between.

The sequence was collected from a man younger than 40 in good health. V gene TRBV7-9 combines with J gene TRBJ1-1; D is possibly TRBD1 (6 bases). The source material was naive CD8+ T cells sorted from blood. The CDR3 loop is CASSIQEGVFTEAFF. The CDR3 coding sequence is TGTGCCAGCAGCATACAAGAGGGGGTTTTCACTGAAGCTTTCTTT.